This T cell receptor beta chain stems from a study of response to subunit inactivated influenza vaccine. Each CDR3 protein is one row after TCRdb ran MiXCR on the RT-PCR reads. The table has roughly 700,000 distinct CDR3 sequences, around 14% seen once; the top ten hold around a tenth. In this sample, this clonotype turned up a few times. The clonotype was recovered from a man between 45 and 60 years old who received an inactivated influenza vaccine. Sequences were derived from PBMCs from blood, sampled roughly 12 days after vaccination.

CDR3 in DNA: TGTGCCATCAGTATGACAGGGGATGAAGCTTTCTTT. Its translation: CAISMTGDEAFF. The genes are TRBV10-3 and TRBJ1-1; 8 nucleotides line up with TRBD1. This CDR3 has 12 amino acids. Germline V gene sequence: CDR1 ENHRY, CDR2 SYGVKD. Trimming removed 5 bases from V and 7 bases from J; junction bases left unmatched: 3.